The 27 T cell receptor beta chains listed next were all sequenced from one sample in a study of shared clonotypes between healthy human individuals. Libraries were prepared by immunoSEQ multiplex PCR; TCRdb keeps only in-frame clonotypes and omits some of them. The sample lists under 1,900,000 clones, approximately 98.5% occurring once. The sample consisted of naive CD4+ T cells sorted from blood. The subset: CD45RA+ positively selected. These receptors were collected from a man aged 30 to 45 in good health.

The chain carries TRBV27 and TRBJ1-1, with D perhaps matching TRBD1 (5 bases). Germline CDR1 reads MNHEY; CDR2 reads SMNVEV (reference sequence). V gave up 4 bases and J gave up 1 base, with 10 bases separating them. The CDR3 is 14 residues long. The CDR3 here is CASSSGATNTEAFF. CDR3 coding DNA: TGTGCCAGCAGTTCCGGGGCAACGAACACTGAAGCTTTCTTT.

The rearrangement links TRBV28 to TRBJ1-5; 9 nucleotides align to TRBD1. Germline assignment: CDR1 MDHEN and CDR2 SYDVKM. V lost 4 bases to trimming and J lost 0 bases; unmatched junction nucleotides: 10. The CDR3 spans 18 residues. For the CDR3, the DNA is TGTGCCAGCAGTTCTTGGGGACAGGGAACCTATAGCAATCAGCCCCAGCATTTT. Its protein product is CASSSWGQGTYSNQPQHF.

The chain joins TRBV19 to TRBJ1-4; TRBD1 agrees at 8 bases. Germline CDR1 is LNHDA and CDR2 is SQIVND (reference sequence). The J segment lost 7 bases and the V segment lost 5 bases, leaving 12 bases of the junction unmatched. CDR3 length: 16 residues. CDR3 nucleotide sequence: TGTGCCAGTAGTGATTGGTCAGGGGGCGCCGGTGAAAAACTGTTTTTT. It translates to CASSDWSGGAGEKLFF. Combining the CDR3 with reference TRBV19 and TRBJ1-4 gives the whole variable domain DGGITQSPKYLFRKEGQNVTLSCEQNLNHDAMYWYRQDPGQGLRLIYYSQIVNDFQKGDIAEGYSVSREKKESFPLTVTSAQKNPTAFYLCASSDWSGGAGEKLFFGSGTQLSVL.

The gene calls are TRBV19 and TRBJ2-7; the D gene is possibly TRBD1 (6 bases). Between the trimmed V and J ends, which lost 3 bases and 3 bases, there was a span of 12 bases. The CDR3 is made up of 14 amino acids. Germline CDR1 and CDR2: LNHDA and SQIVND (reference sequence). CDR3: CASSMAGTNYEQYF. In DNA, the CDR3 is TGTGCCAGTAGTATGGCAGGGACAAACTACGAGCAGTACTTC.

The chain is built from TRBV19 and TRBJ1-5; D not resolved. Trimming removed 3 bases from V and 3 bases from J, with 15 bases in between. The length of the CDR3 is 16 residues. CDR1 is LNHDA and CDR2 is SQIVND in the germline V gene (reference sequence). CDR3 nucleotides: TGTGCCAGTAGTATGAGGGAAGGTCCTAACAATCAGCCCCAGCATTTT. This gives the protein CASSMREGPNNQPQHF.

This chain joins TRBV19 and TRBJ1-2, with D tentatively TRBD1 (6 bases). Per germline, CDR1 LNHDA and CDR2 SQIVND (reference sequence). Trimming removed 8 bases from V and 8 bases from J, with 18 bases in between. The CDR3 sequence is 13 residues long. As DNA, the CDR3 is TGTGCCAGTCGCGTCGGGGACATATCCGGCTACACCTTC. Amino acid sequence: CASRVGDISGYTF.

The CDR3: CASRPGRGDTEAFF. The DNA of the CDR3 is TGTGCCAGCAGGCCAGGCCGGGGGGACACTGAAGCTTTCTTT. The genes are TRBV2 and TRBJ1-1, with a weak D call TRBD1 (5 bases). Trimming took 6 bases from V and 3 from J, leaving 14 bases between them. The CDR3 is 14 residues long. Germline CDR1 is SNHLY and CDR2 is FYNNEI. The whole variable domain, filled in from reference TRBV2 and TRBJ1-1, reads EPEVTQTPSHQVTQMGQEVILRCVPISNHLYFYWYRQILGQKVEFLVSFYNNEISEKSEIFDDQFSVERPDGSNFTLKIRSTKLEDSAMYFCASRPGRGDTEAFFGQGTRLTVV.

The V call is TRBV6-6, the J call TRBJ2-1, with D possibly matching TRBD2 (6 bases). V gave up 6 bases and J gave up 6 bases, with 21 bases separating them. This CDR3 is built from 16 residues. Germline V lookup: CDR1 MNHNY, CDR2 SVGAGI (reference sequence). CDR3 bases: TGTGCCAGCAGCCGACCCCTAGCGTTGGGCACCAATGAGCAGTTCTTC. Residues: CASSRPLALGTNEQFF.

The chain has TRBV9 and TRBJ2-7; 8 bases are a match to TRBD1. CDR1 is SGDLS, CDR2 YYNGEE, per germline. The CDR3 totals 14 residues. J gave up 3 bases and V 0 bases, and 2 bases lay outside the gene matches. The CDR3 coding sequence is TGTGCCAGCAGCGTAGGGACAGGGCACTACGAGCAGTACTTC. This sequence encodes CASSVGTGHYEQYF.

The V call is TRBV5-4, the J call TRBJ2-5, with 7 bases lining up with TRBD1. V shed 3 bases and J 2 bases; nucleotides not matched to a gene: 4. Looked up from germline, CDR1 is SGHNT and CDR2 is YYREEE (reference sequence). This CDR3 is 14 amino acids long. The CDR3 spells CASSWTGNQETQYF. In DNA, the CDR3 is TGTGCCAGCAGCTGGACAGGTAATCAAGAGACCCAGTACTTC.

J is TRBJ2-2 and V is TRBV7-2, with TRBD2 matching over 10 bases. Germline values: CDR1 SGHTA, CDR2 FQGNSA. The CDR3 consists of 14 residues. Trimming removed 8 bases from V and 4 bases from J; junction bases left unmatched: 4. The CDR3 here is CASQLAGITGELFF. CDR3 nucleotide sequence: TGTGCCAGCCAACTAGCGGGAATCACCGGGGAGCTGTTTTTT.

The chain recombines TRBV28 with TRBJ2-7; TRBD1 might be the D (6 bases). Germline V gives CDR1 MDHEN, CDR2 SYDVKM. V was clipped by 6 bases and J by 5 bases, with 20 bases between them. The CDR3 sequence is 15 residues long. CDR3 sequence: CASRTPATGTDEQYF. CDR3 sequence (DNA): TGTGCCAGCAGGACACCGGCAACAGGGACCGACGAGCAGTACTTC.

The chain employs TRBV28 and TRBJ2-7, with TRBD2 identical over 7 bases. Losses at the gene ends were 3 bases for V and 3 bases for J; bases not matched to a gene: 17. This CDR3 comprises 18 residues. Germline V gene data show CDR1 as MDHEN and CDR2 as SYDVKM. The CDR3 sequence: CASSFWTSSVATDYEQYF. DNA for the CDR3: TGTGCCAGCAGTTTCTGGACTAGTTCAGTCGCGACTGACTACGAGCAGTACTTC. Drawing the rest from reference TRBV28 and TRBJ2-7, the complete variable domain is DVKVTQSSRYLVKRTGEKVFLECVQDMDHENMFWYRQDPGLGLRLIYFSYDVKMKEKGDIPEGYSVSREKKERFSLILESASTNQTSMYLCASSFWTSSVATDYEQYFGPGTRLTVT.

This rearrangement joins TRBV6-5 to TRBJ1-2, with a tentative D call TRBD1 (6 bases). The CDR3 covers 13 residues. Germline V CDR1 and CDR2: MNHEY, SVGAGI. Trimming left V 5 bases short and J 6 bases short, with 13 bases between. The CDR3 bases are TGTGCCAGCAGTCCGGACAGATATAATGGCTACACCTTC. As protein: CASSPDRYNGYTF.

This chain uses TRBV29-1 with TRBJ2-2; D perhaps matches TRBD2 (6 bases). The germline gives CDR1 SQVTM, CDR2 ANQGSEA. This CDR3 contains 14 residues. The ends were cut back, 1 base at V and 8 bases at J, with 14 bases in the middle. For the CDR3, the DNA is TGCAGCGTTGAAGTCTTGGTCGGGAGAGGGGAGCTGTTTTTT. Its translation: CSVEVLVGRGELFF.

In nucleotides, the CDR3 is TGTGCCAGCAGCGTAGAGGTGGACTCCCAGCAGTTCTTC. Its protein is CASSVEVDSQQFF. The V gene is TRBV9, the J gene TRBJ2-1; D is possibly TRBD2 (5 bases). Germline V CDR1 and CDR2: SGDLS, YYNGEE. The CDR3 is 13 residues long. The ends were cut back, 0 bases at V and 11 bases at J, with 12 bases in the middle.

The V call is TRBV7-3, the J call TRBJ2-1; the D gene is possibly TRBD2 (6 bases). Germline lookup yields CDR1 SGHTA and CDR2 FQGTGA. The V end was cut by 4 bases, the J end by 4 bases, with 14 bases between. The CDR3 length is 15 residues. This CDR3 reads CASSSTGSGYNEQFF. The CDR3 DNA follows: TGTGCCAGCAGCTCCACGGGTAGCGGTTACAATGAGCAGTTCTTC. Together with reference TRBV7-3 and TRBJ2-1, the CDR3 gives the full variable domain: GAGVSQTPSNKVTEKGKYVELRCDPISGHTALYWYRQSLGQGPEFLIYFQGTGAADDSGLPNDRFFAVRPEGSVSTLKIQRTERGDSAVYLCASSSTGSGYNEQFFGPGTRLTVL.

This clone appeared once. CDR3 in DNA: TGCGCCAGCAGCTTAAGGGCGGGAGCTAGCACAGATACGCAGTATTTT. It specifies CASSLRAGASTDTQYF. V is TRBV4-3 and J is TRBJ2-3, with 7 bases identical to TRBD2. The CDR3 is 16 amino acids. V dropped 5 bases and J dropped 0; count of bases not matched to a gene: 8. From germline, CDR1 is LGHNA and CDR2 YSLEER.

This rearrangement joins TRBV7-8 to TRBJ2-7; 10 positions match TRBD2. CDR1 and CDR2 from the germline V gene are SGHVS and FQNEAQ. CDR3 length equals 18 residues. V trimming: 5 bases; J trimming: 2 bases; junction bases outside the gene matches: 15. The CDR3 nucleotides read TGTGCCAGCAGCACCCGGACTAGCGGTAAGATCAGGACCTACGAGCAGTACTTC. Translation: CASSTRTSGKIRTYEQYF.

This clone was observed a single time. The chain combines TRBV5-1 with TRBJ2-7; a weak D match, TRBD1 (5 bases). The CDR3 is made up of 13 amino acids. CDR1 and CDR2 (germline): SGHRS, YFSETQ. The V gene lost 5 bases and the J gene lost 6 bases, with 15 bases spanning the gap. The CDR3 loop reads CASRNQGAVEQYF. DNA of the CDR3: TGCGCCAGCAGGAACCAGGGTGCGGTCGAGCAGTACTTC.

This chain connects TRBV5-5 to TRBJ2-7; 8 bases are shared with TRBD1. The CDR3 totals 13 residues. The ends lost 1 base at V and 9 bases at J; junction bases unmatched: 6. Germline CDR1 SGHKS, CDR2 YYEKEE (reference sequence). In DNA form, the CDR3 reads TGTGCCAGCAGCTTGCTCCAGGGGGCTAGGCAGTACTTC. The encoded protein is CASSLLQGARQYF.

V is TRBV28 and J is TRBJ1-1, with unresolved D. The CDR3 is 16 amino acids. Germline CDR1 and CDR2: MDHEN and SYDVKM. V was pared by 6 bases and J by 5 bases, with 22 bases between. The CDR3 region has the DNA TGTGCCAGCAGGCTAAGGGTAGTAGTGGGAGGGACTGAAGCTTTCTTT. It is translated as CASRLRVVVGGTEAFF.

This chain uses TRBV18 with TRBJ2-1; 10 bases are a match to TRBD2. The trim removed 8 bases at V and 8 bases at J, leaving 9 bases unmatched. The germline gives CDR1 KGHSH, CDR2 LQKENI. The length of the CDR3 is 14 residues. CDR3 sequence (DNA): TGTGCCAGCGTCGCCGGGACTAGCGTCCATGAGCAGTTCTTC. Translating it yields CASVAGTSVHEQFF.

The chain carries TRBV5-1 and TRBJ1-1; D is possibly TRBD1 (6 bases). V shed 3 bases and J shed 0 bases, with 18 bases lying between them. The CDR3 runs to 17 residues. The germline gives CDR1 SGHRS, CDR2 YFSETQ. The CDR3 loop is CASSSLSPDSLNTEAFF. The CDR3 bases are TGCGCCAGCAGCTCGCTGAGCCCGGACAGCTTGAACACTGAAGCTTTCTTT. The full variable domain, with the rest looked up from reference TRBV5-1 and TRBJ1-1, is KAGVTQTPRYLIKTRGQQVTLSCSPISGHRSVSWYQQTPGQGLQFLFEYFSETQRNKGNFPGRFSGRQFSNSRSEMNVSTLELGDSALYLCASSSLSPDSLNTEAFFGQGTRLTVV.

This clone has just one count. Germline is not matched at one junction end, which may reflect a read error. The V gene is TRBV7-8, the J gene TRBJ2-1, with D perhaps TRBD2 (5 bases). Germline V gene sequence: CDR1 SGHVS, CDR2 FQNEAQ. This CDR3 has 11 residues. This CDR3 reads CASSFDYPPLF. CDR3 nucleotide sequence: TGTGCCAGCAGCTTTGACTACCCTCCCCTCTTC. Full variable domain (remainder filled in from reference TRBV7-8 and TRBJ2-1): GAGVSQSPRYKVAKRGQDVALRCDPISGHVSLFWYQQALGQGPEFLTYFQNEAQLDKSGLPSDRFFAERPEGSVSTLKIQRTQQEDSAVYLCASSFDYPPLFGPGTRLTVL.

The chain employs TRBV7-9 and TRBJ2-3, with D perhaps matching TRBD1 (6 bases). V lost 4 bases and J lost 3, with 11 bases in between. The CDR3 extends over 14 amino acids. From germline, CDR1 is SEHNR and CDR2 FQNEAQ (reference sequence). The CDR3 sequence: CASSSVTGTDTQYF. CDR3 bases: TGTGCCAGCAGCTCGGTTACAGGGACAGATACGCAGTATTTT.

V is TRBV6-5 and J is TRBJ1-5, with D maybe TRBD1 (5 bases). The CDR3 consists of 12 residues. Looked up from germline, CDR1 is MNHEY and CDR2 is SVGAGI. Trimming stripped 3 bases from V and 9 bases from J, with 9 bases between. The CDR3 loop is CASSYSGGPQHF. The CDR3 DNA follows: TGTGCCAGCAGTTATTCCGGGGGGCCCCAGCATTTT.